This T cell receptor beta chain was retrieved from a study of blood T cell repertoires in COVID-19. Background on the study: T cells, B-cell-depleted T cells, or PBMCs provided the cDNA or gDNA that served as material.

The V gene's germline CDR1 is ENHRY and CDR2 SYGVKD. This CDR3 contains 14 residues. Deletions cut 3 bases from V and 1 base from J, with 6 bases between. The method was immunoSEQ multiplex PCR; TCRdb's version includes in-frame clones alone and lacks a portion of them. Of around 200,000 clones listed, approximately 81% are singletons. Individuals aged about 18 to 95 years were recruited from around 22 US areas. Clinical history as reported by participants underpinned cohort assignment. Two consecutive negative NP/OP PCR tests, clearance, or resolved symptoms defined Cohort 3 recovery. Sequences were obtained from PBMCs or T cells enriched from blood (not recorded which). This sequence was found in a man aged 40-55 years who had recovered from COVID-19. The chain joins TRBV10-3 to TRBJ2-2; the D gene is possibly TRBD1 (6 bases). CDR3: CAISEQGNTGELFF. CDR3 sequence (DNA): TGTGCCATCAGTGAACAGGGGAACACCGGGGAGCTGTTTTTT.